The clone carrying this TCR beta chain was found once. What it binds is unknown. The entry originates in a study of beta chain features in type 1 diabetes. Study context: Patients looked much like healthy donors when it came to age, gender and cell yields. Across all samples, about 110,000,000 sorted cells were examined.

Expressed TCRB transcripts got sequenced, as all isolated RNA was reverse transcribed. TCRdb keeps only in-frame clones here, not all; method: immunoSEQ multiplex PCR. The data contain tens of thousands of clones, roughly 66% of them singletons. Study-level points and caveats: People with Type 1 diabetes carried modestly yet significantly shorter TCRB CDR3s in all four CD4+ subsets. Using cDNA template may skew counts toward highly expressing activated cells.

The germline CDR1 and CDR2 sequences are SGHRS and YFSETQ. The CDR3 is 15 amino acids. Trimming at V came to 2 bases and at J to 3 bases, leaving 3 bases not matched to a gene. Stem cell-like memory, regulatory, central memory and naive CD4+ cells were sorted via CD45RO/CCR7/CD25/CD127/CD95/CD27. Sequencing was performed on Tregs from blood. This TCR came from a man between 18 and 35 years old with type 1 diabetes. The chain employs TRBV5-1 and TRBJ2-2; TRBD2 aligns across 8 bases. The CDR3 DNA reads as TGCGCCAGCAGCTTAAAAGCGGGGGACACCGGGGAGCTGTTTTTT. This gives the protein CASSLKAGDTGELFF.